This TCR beta chain emerged from a study of T-cell reconstitution after alpha-beta-depleted transplantation in children. The TCRbeta library was prepared with unique molecular identifiers. TCRdb called the PCR reads again in MiXCR, with one record for every CDR3 protein. The sample lists a few hundred thousand distinct CDR3 sequences; 11% were seen once. The specimen comprised PBMCs from the stem cell graft donor, sampled from the stem cell graft. This receptor was taken from a human donor who donated a stem cell graft to a child with acute myeloid leukemia.

This CDR3 reads CAISDSDRGTGELFF. DNA for the CDR3: TGTGCCATCAGTGATTCGGACAGGGGGACCGGGGAGCTGTTTTTT. This chain connects TRBV10-3 to TRBJ2-2, with 10 bases fitting TRBD1. The germline gives CDR1 ENHRY, CDR2 SYGVKD. The ends lost 3 bases at V and 5 bases at J; junction bases unmatched: 3. This CDR3 comprises 15 residues.